This T cell receptor (beta chain) appears in the sequencing data of a study of blood T cell repertoires in COVID-19. Per germline, CDR1 MRHNA and CDR2 SNTAGT. The germline V and J ends were trimmed by 6 bases and 3 bases, with 11 bases remaining between them. The CDR3 totals 14 residues. Across 24 US areas, participants ranged in age from about 18 to 90 years. Data came from immunoSEQ multiplex PCR; TCRdb stores just in-frame clones and leaves some out. The sample lists about 260,000 clones, roughly nine tenths occurring once. This TCR was sampled from a woman under 30 who had recovered from COVID-19. The J gene is TRBJ2-2, the V gene TRBV6-4; maybe TRBD1 (5 bases). Source material: PBMCs or T cells enriched from blood (not recorded which). The CDR3 loop is CASSQGLDTGELFF. The CDR3 DNA reads as TGTGCCAGCAGCCAGGGATTAGACACCGGGGAGCTGTTTTTT.